The 30 T cell receptor beta chains presented below share a single source sample, sequenced in a study of cytomegalovirus exposure and HLA in healthy donors. PCR amplification relied on 60 Vbeta primers (plus 13 Jbeta primers). Produced via immunoSEQ multiplex PCR; TCRdb's table is partial and in-frame only. The sample lists 100,000 to 150,000 clones; around three quarters were seen once. The specimen sequenced was PBMCs. These receptors were taken from a male donor in good health and CMV-seropositive.

The V and J genes are TRBV6-1 and TRBJ2-7; TRBD1 is a possible D gene (6 bases). CDR3 length: 14 amino acids. The V end lost 3 bases, the J end lost 6 bases, and 15 bases lay between the germline ends. Germline V lookup: CDR1 MNHNS, CDR2 SASEGT. The CDR3 sequence: CASSETGDLGEQYF. The CDR3 nucleotides read TGTGCCAGCAGTGAGACAGGCGATTTAGGCGAGCAGTACTTC.

V and J are TRBV7-9 and TRBJ2-1, with 11 nucleotides matching TRBD2. The CDR3 runs 15 residues. CDR1 is SEHNR and CDR2 is FQNEAQ in the germline V gene (reference sequence). V lost 6 bases to trimming and J lost 6 bases; unmatched junction nucleotides: 7. CDR3 bases: TGTGCCAGCAGGCCAACTAGCGGGGGAGGCAATGAGCAGTTCTTC. Amino acids: CASRPTSGGGNEQFF.

The chain has TRBV9 and TRBJ1-1; a weak D match, TRBD1 (6 bases). V dropped 0 bases and J dropped 10 bases, with 19 bases sitting between them. The CDR3 has 15 residues. CDR1 is SGDLS, CDR2 YYNGEE, per germline. CDR3 region: CASSVGTGSGHRAFF. The CDR3 region has the DNA TGTGCCAGCAGCGTAGGCACAGGGTCGGGACATCGAGCTTTCTTT.

The table lists this clone with a few counts. J is TRBJ2-1 and V is TRBV7-9; TRBD2 matches at 15 bases. The CDR3 extends over 17 amino acids. From germline, CDR1 is SEHNR and CDR2 FQNEAQ (reference sequence). V shed 5 bases, J shed 7 bases, and the junction held 9 bases outside the gene matches. The CDR3 loop is CASSPGLAGGPGNEQFF. The DNA for the CDR3 is TGTGCCAGCAGCCCTGGACTAGCGGGAGGGCCTGGTAATGAGCAGTTCTTC.

The V gene is TRBV25-1, the J gene TRBJ1-6; 9 bases line up with TRBD1. This CDR3 region has 12 residues. Germline trimming cut 6 bases from V and 9 bases from J; bases unmatched to any gene: 0. The V gene's germline CDR1 is MGHDK and CDR2 SYGVNS. Here the CDR3 DNA reads TGTGCCAGCAGGGACAGGGGTTCACCCCTCCACTTT. Its protein product is CASRDRGSPLHF. Supplemented by reference TRBV25-1 and TRBJ1-6, the full variable domain reads EADIYQTPRYLVIGTGKKITLECSQTMGHDKMYWYQQDPGMELHLIHYSYGVNSTEKGDLSSESTVSRIRTEHFPLTLESARPSHTSQYLCASRDRGSPLHFGNGTRLTVT.

A few counts support this clone. The chain joins TRBV29-1 to TRBJ2-1; D is possibly TRBD2 (5 bases). Germline V CDR1 and CDR2: SQVTM, ANQGSEA. This CDR3 region has 17 residues. Trimming removed 5 bases at V and 3 bases at J, with 23 bases between. The CDR3 DNA sequence: TGCAGCGTTAAACCTTCGACCGGGGAACATCTCTACAATGAGCAGTTCTTC. Translating it yields CSVKPSTGEHLYNEQFF.

This chain connects TRBV6-5 to TRBJ1-2, with D possibly being TRBD1 (5 bases). V was clipped by 2 bases and J by 6 bases, with 16 bases between them. In germline, CDR1 is MNHEY, CDR2 SVGAGI. CDR3 length: 15 residues. CDR3 loop: CASSYGAGHSDGYTF. In nucleotides, the CDR3 is TGTGCCAGCAGTTACGGGGCAGGACATTCGGATGGCTACACCTTC.

This clone was counted a few times. The rearrangement joins TRBV2 to TRBJ1-6; D call uncertain. With 7 bases removed from V and 6 bases from J, the gap between germline ends came to 7 bases. Germline V CDR1 and CDR2: SNHLY, FYNNEI. The CDR3 has 12 amino acids. The CDR3 DNA sequence: TGTGCCAGCAACGGGGTTAATTCACCCCTCCACTTT. As protein: CASNGVNSPLHF.

This chain connects TRBV11-3 to TRBJ2-2, with 8 bases aligning to TRBD1. Germline V CDR1 and CDR2: SGHNT, YENEEA. V gave up 5 bases and J gave up 2 bases; unmatched junction bases: 4. The CDR3 has 15 residues. For the CDR3, the DNA is TGTGCCAGCAGCCAGGGACAGGCTAACACCGGGGAGCTGTTTTTT. Protein: CASSQGQANTGELFF.

The rearrangement links TRBV7-2 to TRBJ2-3; 10 bases align to TRBD2. After removal of 5 bases from V and 5 bases from J, the junction contained 10 bases not matched to a gene. The CDR3 runs to 16 residues. Germline assignment: CDR1 SGHTA and CDR2 FQGNSA. Here the CDR3 reads CASSNLAGAGGDTQYF. The CDR3 DNA is TGTGCCAGCAGCAATCTAGCGGGGGCCGGGGGAGATACGCAGTATTTT.

The chain has TRBV10-3 and TRBJ1-3; D remains ambiguous. V lost 0 bases and J 4 bases, leaving 7 bases between the germline ends. The length of the CDR3 is 14 residues. Looked up from germline, CDR1 is ENHRY and CDR2 is SYGVKD. DNA for the CDR3: TGTGCCATCAGTGAGTCGCAGAACGGAAACACCATATATTTT. Its protein product is CAISESQNGNTIYF.

The chain uses TRBV2 and TRBJ1-5, with TRBD1 matching over 7 bases. This CDR3 is 13 amino acids long. Germline CDR1 SNHLY, CDR2 FYNNEI. V lost 6 bases, J lost 9 bases, and 8 bases stayed unmatched. The CDR3 region is CASREDRIGPQHF. In nucleotides, the CDR3 is TGTGCCAGCAGGGAGGACAGGATTGGGCCCCAGCATTTT.

V is TRBV28 and J is TRBJ2-7, with 8 bases identical to TRBD1. This CDR3 comprises 14 residues. The V segment lost 2 bases and the J segment 5 bases; nucleotides outside the gene matches: 5. Germline CDR1 reads MDHEN; CDR2 reads SYDVKM. CDR3 sequence reads: CASSLRQGRDEQYF. CDR3 nucleotide sequence: TGTGCCAGCAGTTTAAGACAGGGGAGAGACGAGCAGTACTTC.

The V and J genes are TRBV6-4 and TRBJ1-1, with TRBD1 as a possible D gene (5 bases). CDR1 MRHNA and CDR2 SNTAGT come from the germline V gene. Trimming took 3 bases from V and 10 from J, leaving 18 bases between them. The CDR3 is made up of 14 amino acids. The DNA of the CDR3 is TGTGCCAGCAGTGAAAGACGCGGGACCGGAGCAGCTTTCTTT. Its protein is CASSERRGTGAAFF.

The gene calls are TRBV2 and TRBJ2-7, with D perhaps TRBD1 (6 bases). Germline values: CDR1 SNHLY, CDR2 FYNNEI. The CDR3 consists of 12 residues. With 6 bases removed from V and 7 bases from J, the gap between germline ends came to 13 bases. DNA of the CDR3: TGTGCCAGCAGCGCAGGGGTCTGGGAGCAGTACTTC. Protein sequence: CASSAGVWEQYF. Together with reference TRBV2 and TRBJ2-7, the CDR3 gives the full variable domain: EPEVTQTPSHQVTQMGQEVILRCVPISNHLYFYWYRQILGQKVEFLVSFYNNEISEKSEIFDDQFSVERPDGSNFTLKIRSTKLEDSAMYFCASSAGVWEQYFGPGTRLTVT.

The rearrangement links TRBV6-5 to TRBJ2-1, with D tentatively TRBD2 (7 bases). CDR1 is MNHEY, CDR2 SVGAGI, per germline. V was clipped by 2 bases and J by 7 bases, with 15 bases between them. This CDR3 has 15 residues. CDR3: CASSYAGGLSNEQFF. The DNA of the CDR3 is TGTGCCAGCAGTTACGCCGGGGGGCTTTCGAATGAGCAGTTCTTC.

The J gene is TRBJ2-2, the V gene TRBV23-1, with a tentative D call TRBD2 (5 bases). TRBV23-1 is classed as an ORF, of uncertain function. CDR3 length equals 15 residues. Trimming stripped 0 bases from V and 5 bases from J, with 10 bases between. The CDR3 nucleotides read TGCGCCAGCAGTCAATCGGCGGGCGGGACCGGGGAGCTGTTTTTT. It yields the protein CASSQSAGGTGELFF.

The rearrangement links TRBV2 to TRBJ1-2, with D tentatively TRBD1 (5 bases). Germline V gives CDR1 SNHLY, CDR2 FYNNEI. Deletions cut 5 bases from V and 5 bases from J, with 15 bases between. This CDR3 comprises 14 residues. CDR3 sequence: CASSFEAGRYGYTF. The DNA for the CDR3 is TGTGCCAGCAGTTTTGAGGCAGGGCGATATGGCTACACCTTC.

This clone was detected only a few times. Its ends do not fully match the called genes, so a read error is possible. The chain joins TRBV7-9 to TRBJ1-1; TRBD1 agrees at 9 bases. Germline CDR1 is SEHNR and CDR2 is FQNEAQ (reference sequence). CDR3 size: 12 residues. The DNA of the CDR3 is TGTTCCAGCAGCTTAGAGGACAGGGGAGCTTTCTTT. It yields the protein CSSSLEDRGAFF.

The genes are TRBV19 and TRBJ1-6, with 8 bases aligning to TRBD1. The CDR3 contains 15 residues. CDR1 LNHDA and CDR2 SQIVND come from the germline V gene (reference sequence). Trimming removed 6 bases from V and 8 bases from J; junction bases left unmatched: 9. The CDR3 bases are TGTGCCAGTAGGGGAAGAGGACAGGGCGATTCACCCCTCCACTTT. This sequence encodes CASRGRGQGDSPLHF.

The chain is built from TRBV27 and TRBJ1-5; weak D call: TRBD1 (6 bases). Germline V gene data show CDR1 as MNHEY and CDR2 as SMNVEV (reference sequence). CDR3 size: 16 residues. The V end lost 4 bases, the J end lost 2 bases, and 15 bases lay between the germline ends. The chain's CDR3 is CASSSLQGVRNQPQHF. The CDR3 coding sequence is TGTGCCAGCAGTTCCCTACAGGGAGTTCGCAATCAGCCCCAGCATTTT.

Only a few counts were recorded for this clone. The genes are TRBV6-5 and TRBJ1-6, with 8 bases fitting TRBD1. CDR1 is MNHEY, CDR2 SVGAGI, per germline. There are 14 residues in the CDR3. Trimming removed 10 bases from V and 0 bases from J; junction bases left unmatched: 2. CDR3 in amino acids: CATGGRSYNSPLHF. The CDR3 DNA is TGTGCCACAGGGGGCCGCTCCTATAATTCACCCCTCCACTTT.

The chain employs TRBV18 and TRBJ1-1; 8 nucleotides align to TRBD1. CDR3 length equals 13 residues. Germline CDR1 and CDR2: KGHSH and LQKENI. Trimming removed 4 bases from V and 4 bases from J; junction bases left unmatched: 2. CDR3 sequence reads: CASSRQGRTEAFF. CDR3 DNA: TGTGCCAGCTCACGACAGGGGCGCACTGAAGCTTTCTTT. Looking up the rest from reference TRBV18 and TRBJ1-1 gives the full variable domain: NAGVMQNPRHLVRRRGQEARLRCSPMKGHSHVYWYRQLPEEGLKFMVYLQKENIIDESGMPKERFSAEFPKEGPSILRIQQVVRGDSAAYFCASSRQGRTEAFFGQGTRLTVV.

The chain couples TRBV13 to TRBJ2-3; 7 bases align to TRBD2. Germline V gives CDR1 PRHDT, CDR2 FYEKMQ (reference sequence). This CDR3 region has 14 residues. V trimming: 5 bases; J trimming: 2 bases; junction bases outside the gene matches: 4. The CDR3 DNA is TGTGCCAGCAGCGAGAGCGGGATCACAGATACGCAGTATTTT. Its translation is CASSESGITDTQYF.

The genes are TRBV28 and TRBJ2-6; maybe TRBD2 (6 bases). V was cut by 4 bases and J by 3 bases, with 13 bases left in between. This CDR3 has 16 amino acids. The germline CDR1 and CDR2 sequences are MDHEN and SYDVKM. CDR3: CASSSSGEDGANVLTF. The CDR3 region has the DNA TGTGCCAGCAGTTCATCGGGAGAGGATGGGGCCAACGTCCTGACTTTC. The whole variable domain, filled in from reference TRBV28 and TRBJ2-6, reads DVKVTQSSRYLVKRTGEKVFLECVQDMDHENMFWYRQDPGLGLRLIYFSYDVKMKEKGDIPEGYSVSREKKERFSLILESASTNQTSMYLCASSSSGEDGANVLTFGAGSRLTVL.

V and J are TRBV5-1 and TRBJ2-2; TRBD1 aligns across 7 bases. The germline V gene has CDR1 SGHRS and CDR2 YFSETQ. Trimming removed 4 bases from V and 8 bases from J; junction bases left unmatched: 5. The CDR3 is 13 residues long. DNA for the CDR3: TGCGCCAGCAGCGGACCGGGACAGGGGGAGCTGTTTTTT. Its translation is CASSGPGQGELFF.

The chain links TRBV18 to TRBJ2-3; 8 nucleotides match TRBD1. V was clipped by 5 bases and J by 5 bases; unmatched bases: 6. Germline V gene sequence: CDR1 KGHSH, CDR2 LQKENI. The CDR3 extends over 14 amino acids. CDR3 sequence (DNA): TGTGCCAGCTCAGCGGGACAGGAACAAGATACGCAGTATTTT. Amino acids: CASSAGQEQDTQYF.

The V and J genes are TRBV29-1 and TRBJ2-2, with no clear D. Trimming stripped 6 bases from V and 6 bases from J, with 5 bases between. The CDR3 totals 10 residues. The germline CDR1 and CDR2 sequences are SQVTM and ANQGSEA. The CDR3 bases are TGCAGCGTAAGCGCCGGGGAGCTGTTTTTT. This encodes CSVSAGELFF.

The chain couples TRBV19 to TRBJ2-2, with D possibly TRBD2 on 5 matching bases. The germline V gene has CDR1 LNHDA and CDR2 SQIVND (reference sequence). The CDR3 sequence is 15 residues long. V lost 6 bases to trimming and J lost 1 base, with 12 bases between them. The CDR3 DNA is TGTGCCAGTAGGGTATTACTAGGGAACACCGGGGAGCTGTTTTTT. Its translation: CASRVLLGNTGELFF.

This chain connects TRBV7-6 to TRBJ2-2, with 8 bases that match TRBD2. Germline loops: CDR1 SGHVS, CDR2 FNYEAQ. There are 17 residues in the CDR3. V lost 2 bases to trimming and J lost 0 bases; unmatched junction nucleotides: 5. This CDR3 is CASSLSGGPTNTGELFF. CDR3 DNA: TGTGCCAGCAGCTTAAGCGGGGGTCCTACGAACACCGGGGAGCTGTTTTTT.